The rows below give T cell receptor beta chains drawn from one sample of a study of OX40 agonist ivuxolimab in advanced cancers. Using immunoSEQ multiplex PCR, the repertoire was profiled, and TCRdb retains in-frame clones only, with some absent. The sample has 70,000 to 85,000 clones; 85% to 95% are singletons. The source was CD4+ or CD8+ T cells sorted from blood, collected in a trial of the OX40 agonist ivuxolimab. The receptors derive from an adult with an advanced solid tumor such as melanoma, head and neck, liver or kidney cancer. Each CDR3 is given with its conserved first and last residue. The D gene is left open where the match is weak. The size of a clone is reported for some rows only, either as once, few or many, or as a class for expanded clones.

d_gene: NA
abundance: NA
j_gene: TRBJ1-1
v_gene: TRBV27
CDR3nt: TGTGCCAGCAGTCCTCGGACAAAGAACACTGAAGCTTTCTTT
CDR3aa: CASSPRTKNTEAFF

d_gene: NA
abundance: NA
j_gene: TRBJ1-4
v_gene: TRBV6-5
CDR3nt: TGTGCCAGCAGTTACTCGAGTGGGGGCGGTGAAAAACTGTTTTTT
CDR3aa: CASSYSSGGGEKLFF

d_gene: TRBD1
abundance: NA
j_gene: TRBJ2-2
v_gene: TRBV7-3
CDR3nt: TGTGCCAGCAGCTCAGGGGACAGGGAAGCCGGGGAGCTGTTTTTT
CDR3aa: CASSSGDREAGELFF

d_gene: TRBD1
abundance: NA
j_gene: TRBJ1-2
v_gene: TRBV5-1
CDR3nt: TGCGCCAGCAGCGGAAGGACAGGGGGCGGCTCCAGCTACACCTTC
CDR3aa: CASSGRTGGGSSYTF

d_gene: NA
abundance: few
j_gene: TRBJ1-4
v_gene: TRBV2
CDR3nt: TGTGCCAGCAGTCGGACAGCAACTAATGAAAAACTGTTTTTT
CDR3aa: CASSRTATNEKLFF

d_gene: NA
abundance: NA
j_gene: TRBJ2-1
v_gene: TRBV18
CDR3nt: TGTGCCAGCTCAGAGAGAACTAGTTTCGGCTCCTACAATGAGCAGTTCTTC
CDR3aa: CASSERTSFGSYNEQFF

d_gene: NA
abundance: NA
j_gene: TRBJ1-5
v_gene: TRBV7-2
CDR3nt: TGTGCCAGCAGCAACCAGATTAATCAGCCCCAGCATTTT
CDR3aa: CASSNQINQPQHF

d_gene: NA
abundance: NA
j_gene: TRBJ1-2
v_gene: TRBV28
CDR3nt: TGTGCCAGCAGCCCCCCTCTGGGGATCTATGGCTACACCTTC
CDR3aa: CASSPPLGIYGYTF

d_gene: NA
abundance: NA
j_gene: TRBJ2-1
v_gene: TRBV14
CDR3nt: TGTGCCAGCAGCCAAGGTCCAAGTTCCTACAATGAGCAGTTCTTC
CDR3aa: CASSQGPSSYNEQFF

d_gene: NA
abundance: NA
j_gene: TRBJ2-1
v_gene: TRBV5-1
CDR3nt: TGCGCCAGCAGCTTGAGTTTCCAGGAGCAGTTCTTC
CDR3aa: CASSLSFQEQFF

d_gene: TRBD2
abundance: NA
j_gene: TRBJ2-3
v_gene: TRBV28
CDR3nt: TGTGCCAGCAGCCGACCCGCTCTAGCGGGAGATACGCAGTATTTT
CDR3aa: CASSRPALAGDTQYF

d_gene: NA
abundance: NA
j_gene: TRBJ2-5
v_gene: TRBV7-3
CDR3nt: TGTGCCAGCAGCTCAACGCCCGGGACTCGGGAGACCCAGTACTTC
CDR3aa: CASSSTPGTRETQYF

d_gene: NA
abundance: NA
j_gene: TRBJ2-1
v_gene: TRBV7-2
CDR3nt: TGTGCCAGCAGCGATTACAATGAGCAGTTCTTC
CDR3aa: CASSDYNEQFF

d_gene: TRBD1
abundance: NA
j_gene: TRBJ2-6
v_gene: TRBV18
CDR3nt: TGTGCCAGCCGCGGCTTCAGGACAGGGGGCTCTGGGGCCAACGTCCTGACTTTC
CDR3aa: CASRGFRTGGSGANVLTF

d_gene: TRBD2
abundance: NA
j_gene: TRBJ2-5
v_gene: TRBV6-6
CDR3nt: TGTGCCAGCAGACGCGGGACTAGAGCAGAGACCCAGTACTTC
CDR3aa: CASRRGTRAETQYF

d_gene: TRBD1
abundance: NA
j_gene: TRBJ1-2
v_gene: TRBV7-3
CDR3nt: TGTGCCACCTCTTCGACAGGGATACGAGGCTACACCTTC
CDR3aa: CATSSTGIRGYTF

d_gene: TRBD1
abundance: NA
j_gene: TRBJ1-1
v_gene: TRBV5-1
CDR3nt: TGCGCCAGCAGCACAAGGACAGGGGGCCTGAACACTGAAGCTTTCTTT
CDR3aa: CASSTRTGGLNTEAFF

d_gene: TRBD1
abundance: NA
j_gene: TRBJ2-5
v_gene: TRBV11-3
CDR3nt: TGTGCCAGCAGTAAACAGGGGGCTAGGGAGACCCAGTACTTC
CDR3aa: CASSKQGARETQYF

d_gene: NA
abundance: NA
j_gene: TRBJ2-7
v_gene: TRBV7-9
CDR3nt: TGTGCCAGCAGCTTAGACACGTCCTACGAGCAGTACTTC
CDR3aa: CASSLDTSYEQYF

d_gene: NA
abundance: NA
j_gene: TRBJ2-5
v_gene: TRBV15
CDR3nt: TGTGCCACCAGCAGAGAACAAGAGACCCAGTACTTC
CDR3aa: CATSREQETQYF

d_gene: NA
abundance: NA
j_gene: TRBJ2-5
v_gene: TRBV2
CDR3nt: TGTGCCAGCAGAAGTGGGACATCCCAAGAGACCCAGTACTTC
CDR3aa: CASRSGTSQETQYF

d_gene: TRBD1
abundance: NA
j_gene: TRBJ2-3
v_gene: TRBV7-8
CDR3nt: TGTGCCAGCAGCAGGACAGGTTCTAGCACAGATACGCAGTATTTT
CDR3aa: CASSRTGSSTDTQYF

d_gene: NA
abundance: NA
j_gene: TRBJ1-5
v_gene: TRBV6-5
CDR3nt: TGTGCCAGCAGCCGGACCGGGACAAGGGGTCAGCCCCAGCATTTT
CDR3aa: CASSRTGTRGQPQHF